This T cell receptor (beta chain) was sequenced for a study of T cells in Graves' hyperthyroidism and ophthalmopathy. Findings of the study overall: In the analysis, a 13 V-J model separated ophthalmopathy from stable hyperthyroidism. Ophthalmopathy prediction by the model preceded onset by a median about 6 months.

It was RNA transcripts that yielded the amplified TCR beta CDR3 regions. The HTBI set primed first-round TCR CDR3 RT-PCR. TCRdb re-derived calls from the multiplex PCR reads in MiXCR, one entry per CDR3 protein. The sample holds around 55,000 distinct CDR3 sequences, around half seen once. For ophthalmopathy patients, the Clinical Activity Score was at least 3 and the NOSPECS grade at least 4; duration was under 3 months. On this clonotype itself: Its antigen is not identified.

The CDR3 loop spans 15 amino acids. J gave up 4 bases and V 3 bases, and 5 bases lay outside the gene matches. CDR1 and CDR2 from the germline V gene are SGHKS and YYEKEE (reference sequence). The V gene is TRBV5-5, the J gene TRBJ1-1; 11 bases align to TRBD1. Material for sequencing was blood. This sequence was found in a woman in her 50s with Graves' ophthalmopathy. As DNA, the CDR3 is TGTGCCAGCAGCTGGACAGGGGGCAAGGTCACTGAAGCTTTCTTT. It encodes CASSWTGGKVTEAFF.